The clone carrying this T cell receptor (beta chain) was counted once. This CDR3 region has 15 residues. With V trimmed by 6 bases and J by 2 bases, 6 bases remained unmatched. CDR1 is MDHEN, CDR2 SYDVKM, per germline. This record belongs to a study of blood T cell repertoires in COVID-19. Study in general: The United States, Italy and Spain provided the acute and convalescent COVID-19 samples.

Per the authors' pipeline: Reference gene primer amplification in the assay estimated nucleated cell counts. The repertoire was sequenced with immunoSEQ multiplex PCR; TCRdb's copy has only in-frame clones and lacks some. From that table come the V and J calls and clone size; the DNA was used to work out D and trimming. The sample gives 440,000 or so clones, about 89% of which show up once; approximately 1.5% is in the top ten. The chain recombines TRBV28 with TRBJ2-1; 8 bases line up with TRBD2. This TCR was sampled from a woman between 40 and 50 years old with COVID-19, enrolled during active disease. Sequencing was done on a sample of peripheral blood. Here the CDR3 reads CASSSAGDTYNEQFF. CDR3 in DNA: TGTGCCAGCAGCTCAGCGGGAGATACCTACAATGAGCAGTTCTTC.